These 14 T cell receptor beta chains originate from one sample sequenced in a study of T cell clonality in common variable immunodeficiency. Only in-frame clones appear in the TCRdb table, and some are missing; sequencing was by immunoSEQ multiplex PCR. This record lists about 39,000 clones, none seen once only, and the top ten clones contain more than 2.5%. Material for sequencing was peripheral blood mononuclear cells. These TCRs come from a person aged 18 to 75 in good health.

In this sample, this clone turned up many times. The sequence runs out 3 residues before the end of the CDR3; the remainder is reconstructed from the germline J gene. The V call is TRBV20-1, the J call TRBJ2-4; D remains ambiguous. This CDR3 is built from 13 residues. V lost 0 bases to trimming and J lost 6 bases, with 9 bases between them. Looked up from germline, CDR1 is DFQATT and CDR2 is SNEGSKA (reference sequence). The covered CDR3 bases are TGCAGTGCTAGAGATGGAAGGGTAAACATT. This codes for CSARDGRVNI. The whole CDR3 protein reads CSARDGRVNIQYF.

On this clone: The CDR3 end is not reached by the read, which stops 3 residues before it; the germline J gene fills it in. The chain recombines TRBV7-7 with TRBJ1-1; weak D call: TRBD1 (6 bases). The CDR3 extends over 15 amino acids. From germline, CDR1 is SSHAT and CDR2 FNYEAQ (reference sequence). The CDR3 loop reads CASSARTDLRQTAFF. Partial CDR3 DNA: TGTGCCAGCAGCGCCAGGACAGACCTACGTCAGACA.

This clone occurred many times. Read data end 3 residues before the CDR3 end; the end is taken from the germline J gene. The chain is built from TRBV5-1 and TRBJ2-1; TRBD2 aligns across 7 bases. The germline gives CDR1 SGHRS, CDR2 YFSETQ. V was pared by 0 bases and J by 9 bases, with 9 bases of the junction left unmatched. The CDR3 has 15 residues. The CDR3 is CASSLAQAGLGEQFF. The covered CDR3 bases are TGCGCCAGCAGCTTGGCCCAAGCGGGACTCGGTGAG. Variable domain in full (rest from reference TRBV5-1 and TRBJ2-1): KAGVTQTPRYLIKTRGQQVTLSCSPISGHRSVSWYQQTPGQGLQFLFEYFSETQRNKGNFPGRFSGRQFSNSRSEMNVSTLELGDSALYLCASSLAQAGLGEQFFGPGTRLTVL.

This clone was detected ten times or more. With the read ending 3 residues before the CDR3 end, the germline J gene is used to fill in that end. The chain recombines TRBV5-1 with TRBJ1-2, with a tentative D call TRBD1 (5 bases). Trimming cost V 3 bases and J 0 bases, with 12 bases left between them. The CDR3 has 15 residues. The germline gives CDR1 SGHRS, CDR2 YFSETQ. Incomplete CDR3 DNA: TGCGCCAGCAGCTCCAGGGAGGATTCTAACTATGGC. Its protein product is CASSSREDSNYG. The entire CDR3 protein reads CASSSREDSNYGYTF. Drawing the rest from reference TRBV5-1 and TRBJ1-2, the complete variable domain is KAGVTQTPRYLIKTRGQQVTLSCSPISGHRSVSWYQQTPGQGLQFLFEYFSETQRNKGNFPGRFSGRQFSNSRSEMNVSTLELGDSALYLCASSSREDSNYGYTFGSGTRLTVV.

Turning to this clone: The junction shows a germline mismatch at one end, possibly a read error. Sequencing ends 3 residues short of the CDR3 end; the germline J gene provides the rest. Distinct nucleotide sequences in the sample also encode this CDR3. The V call is TRBV19, the J call TRBJ1-3; 8 bases match TRBD1. Germline V gives CDR1 LNHDA, CDR2 SQIVND (reference sequence). The CDR3 spans 18 residues. CDR3 DNA, as far as it was read: TGTGCCAGTAGTCAAAGAGGGACAGGTCCTCCACCGGGAAACACG. Protein sequence: CASSQRGTGPPPGNT. The full CDR3 protein is CASSQRGTGPPPGNTIYF.

This clone was detected ten times or more. The read finishes 3 residues shy of the CDR3 end, and the germline J gene is used to complete it. The gene calls are TRBV5-1 and TRBJ2-1; D may be TRBD1 (6 bases). CDR1 and CDR2 (germline): SGHRS, YFSETQ. The CDR3 sequence is 15 residues long. The V gene lost 0 bases and the J gene lost 4 bases, with 11 bases spanning the gap. This CDR3 is CASSLGPGTYNEQFF. The covered CDR3 bases are TGCGCCAGCAGCTTGGGTCCCGGGACATACAATGAG.

This clone was found many times. The read terminates 3 residues before the CDR3 end, so the remaining end is supplied by the germline J gene. The chain combines TRBV20-1 with TRBJ2-3, with 7 nucleotides matching TRBD2. The ends lost 5 bases at V and 0 bases at J; junction bases unmatched: 8. The CDR3 totals 15 residues. Germline CDR1 DFQATT, CDR2 SNEGSKA (reference sequence). The part of the CDR3 DNA that was read is TGCAGTGCTCCGAAACTAGCGTCTAGCACAGATACG. This sequence encodes CSAPKLASSTDT. The CDR3 in its entirety is CSAPKLASSTDTQYF.

Turning to this clone: The read comes to an end 3 residues before the CDR3 does, leaving the germline J gene to fill in the end. V and J are TRBV7-2 and TRBJ2-2; 10 nucleotides agree with TRBD2. The germline CDR1 and CDR2 sequences are SGHTA and FQGNSA. CDR3 length equals 14 residues. V was pared by 3 bases and J by 7 bases, with 2 bases of the junction left unmatched. Here the CDR3 reads CASSFKREGGELFF. The part of the CDR3 DNA that was read is TGTGCCAGCAGCTTTAAGCGGGAGGGCGGGGAG.

The sample holds many counts of this clone. The CDR3 goes on 3 residues after the read ends, and that part is filled in from the germline J gene. V and J are TRBV9 and TRBJ2-2; D is undetermined. V dropped 3 bases and J dropped 4 bases, with 4 bases sitting between them. CDR1 and CDR2 (germline): SGDLS, YYNGEE. CDR3 length equals 12 residues. The CDR3 here is CASSAGTGELFF. The CDR3 bases that were read are TGTGCCAGCAGCGCCGGCACCGGGGAG.

With regard to this clone: The sequenced fragment ends 3 residues before the CDR3 boundary, so the rest is inferred from the germline J gene. The rearrangement joins TRBV19 to TRBJ2-4, with TRBD1 as a possible D gene (5 bases). This CDR3 comprises 12 residues. CDR1 is LNHDA and CDR2 is SQIVND in the germline V gene (reference sequence). CDR3 DNA, as far as it was read: TGTGCCAGTAGTAGACAGAACTATGGT. This translates into CASSRQNYG. The CDR3 reads in full as CASSRQNYGQYF.

This clone was recorded at least ten times. The CDR3 goes on 3 residues after the read ends, and that part is filled in from the germline J gene. The chain has TRBV29-1 and TRBJ2-7; D may be TRBD2 (5 bases). CDR3 size: 13 residues. Germline-derived CDR1 and CDR2 are SQVTM and ANQGSEA. V was trimmed by 6 bases and J by 1 base, leaving 13 bases between them. The CDR3 region is CSVPGGGSYEQYF. The CDR3 DNA, read in part, is TGCAGCGTCCCCGGCGGCGGGTCCTACGAG.

There are many counts of this clone. The missing CDR3 end, 3 residues past where the read stops, is filled in from the germline J gene. The rearrangement joins TRBV6-2 or TRBV6-3 to TRBJ2-7, with a weak D call TRBD1 (6 bases). V was clipped by 2 bases and J by 1 base, with 12 bases between them. CDR1 is MNHEY and CDR2 is SVGEGT in the germline V gene. This CDR3 has 15 residues. The CDR3 sequence is CASSYRMTGSYEQYF. The CDR3 DNA, read in part, is TGTGCCAGCAGTTACAGGATGACAGGATCCTACGAG.

This clone was recorded at least ten times. The CDR3 end lies 3 residues beyond the end of the read and is filled in from the germline J gene. V is TRBV30 and J is TRBJ2-1; 13 bases line up with TRBD2. The CDR3 is made up of 16 amino acids. Germline values: CDR1 GTSNPN, CDR2 SVGIG (reference sequence). J lost 8 bases, V lost 5 bases, and 12 bases had no gene match. The covered CDR3 bases are TGTGCCTGGGAAGGGGCCAGGACTAGCGGGAGAGATGAG. This codes for CAWEGARTSGRDE. The full CDR3 protein reads CAWEGARTSGRDEQFF.

This clone appeared many times. The read comes to an end 3 residues before the CDR3 does, leaving the germline J gene to fill in the end. The chain carries TRBV5-4 and TRBJ2-5, with 8 bases identical to TRBD1. The CDR3 runs to 14 residues. CDR1 SGHNT and CDR2 YYREEE come from the germline V gene (reference sequence). V gave up 0 bases and J gave up 5 bases; unmatched junction bases: 3. The part of the CDR3 DNA that was read is TGTGCCAGCAGCTTGGCAGGGGGCGTCGAGACC. This translates into CASSLAGGVET. The entire CDR3 sequence reads CASSLAGGVETQYF.